These 30 T cell receptor beta chains originate from one sample sequenced in a study of cytomegalovirus exposure and HLA in healthy donors. Primers: 60 Vbeta forward and 13 Jbeta reverse. Sequencing was performed with immunoSEQ multiplex PCR; in TCRdb, only in-frame clones are kept and a portion is missing. This repertoire shows about 180,000 clones, roughly 77% found once; its top ten account for approximately 2.1%. The sequenced sample was PBMCs. Receptors originate from a woman aged 25 to 39 in good health and CMV-seronegative.

The chain has TRBV7-3 and TRBJ1-6; D gene ambiguous. The germline gives CDR1 SGHTA, CDR2 FQGTGA. V was pared by 6 bases and J by 5 bases, with 8 bases between. The CDR3 is made up of 13 amino acids. The CDR3 region is CASSWANNSPLHF. CDR3 DNA: TGTGCCAGCAGTTGGGCCAATAATTCACCCCTCCACTTT.

The chain employs TRBV6-6 and TRBJ2-5, with a weak D call TRBD2 (6 bases). V dropped 6 bases and J dropped 5 bases, with 16 bases sitting between them. This CDR3 has 14 residues. Germline CDR1 is MNHNY and CDR2 is SVGAGI (reference sequence). The CDR3 loop reads CASSPPGARETQYF. CDR3 coding DNA: TGTGCCAGCAGCCCCCCGGGAGCTCGGGAGACCCAGTACTTC.

The chain recombines TRBV5-1 with TRBJ1-6; 9 positions match TRBD1. This CDR3 comprises 19 residues. Per the germline V gene, CDR1 is SGHRS and CDR2 is YFSETQ. The V segment lost 0 bases and the J segment 0 bases; nucleotides outside the gene matches: 7. CDR3: CASSLEGTGSFSYNSPLHF. The CDR3 DNA reads as TGCGCCAGCAGCTTGGAGGGGACAGGGTCCTTCTCCTATAATTCACCCCTCCACTTT. The whole variable domain, remainder taken from reference TRBV5-1 and TRBJ1-6, is KAGVTQTPRYLIKTRGQQVTLSCSPISGHRSVSWYQQTPGQGLQFLFEYFSETQRNKGNFPGRFSGRQFSNSRSEMNVSTLELGDSALYLCASSLEGTGSFSYNSPLHFGNGTRLTVT.

V gene TRBV11-2 combines with J gene TRBJ1-1, with no clear D. Trimming left V 1 base short and J 1 base short, with 10 bases between. The germline V gene has CDR1 SGHAT and CDR2 FQNNGV. The CDR3 contains 15 residues. The CDR3 DNA sequence: TGTGCCAGCAGCTTAGCAGCACAGCAGAACACTGAAGCTTTCTTT. Amino acid sequence: CASSLAAQQNTEAFF.

This rearrangement joins TRBV1 to TRBJ2-5; TRBD2 is the table's D call, not checked against the DNA. TRBV1 is noted as a pseudogene. The CDR3 consists of 15 residues. The CDR3 nucleotides are TGCACCAGCAGCCAAGCGCATCGGGGTCCAGAGACCCAGTACTTC. Protein: CTSSQAHRGPETQYF.

This chain connects TRBV5-1 to TRBJ2-7, with D possibly being TRBD1 (7 bases). The CDR3 sequence is 14 residues long. Germline-derived CDR1 and CDR2 are SGHRS and YFSETQ. V was clipped by 2 bases and J by 5 bases, with 14 bases between them. The CDR3 spells CASSFGGQMNEQYF. The CDR3, as DNA: TGCGCCAGCAGCTTCGGGGGACAGATGAACGAGCAGTACTTC.

This chain uses TRBV15 with TRBJ1-4, with 7 positions matching TRBD1. There are 15 residues in the CDR3. Germline lookup yields CDR1 LNHNV and CDR2 YYDKDF (reference sequence). With V trimmed by 3 bases and J by 4 bases, 5 bases remained unmatched. As DNA, the CDR3 is TGTGCCACCAGCAGCAGACAGGGCCGTAATGAAAAACTGTTTTTT. Encoded protein: CATSSRQGRNEKLFF. The full variable domain, with the rest looked up from reference TRBV15 and TRBJ1-4, is DAMVIQNPRYQVTQFGKPVTLSCSQTLNHNVMYWYQQKSSQAPKLLFHYYDKDFNNEADTPDNFQSRRPNTSFCFLDIRSPGLGDTAMYLCATSSRQGRNEKLFFGSGTQLSVL.

The genes are TRBV6-6 and TRBJ2-3, with 9 bases that match TRBD2. CDR1 and CDR2 (germline): MNHNY, SVGAGI (reference sequence). V was clipped by 0 bases and J by 2 bases; unmatched bases: 3. The CDR3 consists of 16 residues. CDR3 protein: CASSYSQRGVTDTQYF. The CDR3 DNA is TGTGCCAGCAGTTACTCACAGCGGGGGGTCACAGATACGCAGTATTTT.

The J gene is TRBJ2-2, the V gene TRBV10-3; D not certain. The germline V and J ends were trimmed by 7 bases and 0 bases, with 9 bases remaining between them. The germline V gene encodes CDR1 ENHRY and CDR2 SYGVKD. The CDR3 extends over 14 amino acids. Written as DNA, the CDR3 is TGTGCCATCAAGGAGACCTCGAACACCGGGGAGCTGTTTTTT. Translated: CAIKETSNTGELFF.

The chain employs TRBV11-2 and TRBJ2-7; 9 nucleotides line up with TRBD2. CDR1 and CDR2 (germline): SGHAT, FQNNGV. CDR3 length equals 14 residues. Losses at the gene ends were 5 bases for V and 3 bases for J; bases not matched to a gene: 5. CDR3 sequence reads: CASSPGTSYYEQYF. DNA for the CDR3: TGTGCCAGCAGCCCCGGGACTAGCTACTACGAGCAGTACTTC.

This chain links TRBV9 with TRBJ2-5; D perhaps matches TRBD2 (5 bases). V was trimmed by 0 bases and J by 0 bases, leaving 12 bases between them. CDR1 and CDR2 (germline): SGDLS, YYNGEE. The CDR3 is made up of 16 amino acids. The DNA of the CDR3 is TGTGCCAGCAGCGTAGGGATAGCGTCGCACCAAGAGACCCAGTACTTC. Protein: CASSVGIASHQETQYF.

The chain employs TRBV5-4 and TRBJ1-3; 10 nucleotides match TRBD1. Germline assignment: CDR1 SGHNT and CDR2 YYREEE (reference sequence). CDR3 length equals 16 residues. With V trimmed by 4 bases and J by 1 base, 5 bases remained unmatched. CDR3 amino acids: CASSMGQGRSGNTIYF. CDR3 DNA: TGTGCCAGCAGCATGGGACAGGGGAGGTCTGGAAACACCATATATTTT.

This chain uses TRBV18 with TRBJ2-1; 10 nucleotides line up with TRBD2. Germline assignment: CDR1 KGHSH and CDR2 LQKENI. Unmatched junction bases numbered 17, after V lost 1 base and J lost 8 bases. The CDR3 runs 19 residues. CDR3 sequence (DNA): TGTGCCAGCTCACCACGGGCCAGCGGGGGGGCCCTAAATGGCGATGAGCAGTTCTTC. It codes for CASSPRASGGALNGDEQFF. The entire variable domain, with the rest obtained from reference TRBV18 and TRBJ2-1, is as follows: NAGVMQNPRHLVRRRGQEARLRCSPMKGHSHVYWYRQLPEEGLKFMVYLQKENIIDESGMPKERFSAEFPKEGPSILRIQQVVRGDSAAYFCASSPRASGGALNGDEQFFGPGTRLTVL.

The chain couples TRBV5-8 to TRBJ2-3, with D uncertain. CDR1 and CDR2 (germline): SGHTS, YDEGEE. This CDR3 is 16 amino acids long. V lost 0 bases and J 0 bases, leaving 11 bases between the germline ends. The CDR3 loop is CASSLGVISSTDTQYF. CDR3 bases: TGTGCCAGCAGCTTGGGTGTTATCTCTAGCACAGATACGCAGTATTTT.

The chain recombines TRBV6-4 with TRBJ1-2, with D maybe TRBD1 (5 bases). The CDR3 runs 15 residues. CDR1 is MRHNA, CDR2 SNTAGT, per germline. V dropped 6 bases and J dropped 0 bases, with 14 bases sitting between them. Written as DNA, the CDR3 is TGTGCCAGCAGAGTAGACAGCTATTCTAACTATGGCTACACCTTC. Its translation is CASRVDSYSNYGYTF.

The chain recombines TRBV6-4 with TRBJ2-1; tentatively, D is TRBD1 (5 bases). Germline V gives CDR1 MRHNA, CDR2 SNTAGT. V was shortened by 4 bases and J by 8 bases, with 12 bases between the two germline ends. CDR3 length: 13 residues. In nucleotides, the CDR3 is TGTGCCAGCAGTGCAGACAGACACGATGAGCAGTTCTTC. The encoded protein is CASSADRHDEQFF.

The J gene is TRBJ2-7, the V gene TRBV7-3; 13 bases agree with TRBD2. Germline V gene lookup returns CDR1 SGHTA and CDR2 FQGTGA. This CDR3 region has 16 residues. The ends lost 8 bases at V and 7 bases at J; junction bases unmatched: 14. DNA for the CDR3: TGTGCCAGCGGGCCCGGGGGACTAGCGGGGATCGGGGAGCAGTACTTC. Translating gives CASGPGGLAGIGEQYF.

V and J are TRBV30 and TRBJ1-1; 8 bases match TRBD1. This CDR3 has 14 residues. V was pared by 0 bases and J by 7 bases, with 7 bases of the junction left unmatched. Germline V lookup: CDR1 GTSNPN, CDR2 SVGIG (reference sequence). The CDR3 here is CAWSVGTGHGEAFF. The DNA of the CDR3 is TGTGCCTGGAGTGTAGGGACAGGCCATGGTGAAGCTTTCTTT.

This chain uses TRBV6-1 with TRBJ1-1; D not certain. The CDR3 extends over 14 amino acids. Germline CDR1 and CDR2: MNHNS and SASEGT. Deletions cut 5 bases from V and 5 bases from J, with 15 bases between. The DNA for the CDR3 is TGTGCCAGCAGTCCTCCAGGACGGGGTACTGAAGCTTTCTTT. It encodes CASSPPGRGTEAFF.

This clone was seen a single time. V and J are TRBV5-1 and TRBJ2-1, with TRBD2 identical over 9 bases. Germline CDR1 and CDR2: SGHRS and YFSETQ. The CDR3 loop spans 16 amino acids. V lost 0 bases to trimming and J lost 5 bases; unmatched junction nucleotides: 6. The CDR3 region is CASSLVRGLADNEQFF. The CDR3 coding sequence is TGCGCCAGCAGCTTGGTAAGGGGACTAGCCGACAATGAGCAGTTCTTC.

This chain connects TRBV7-9 to TRBJ2-1; the D is unclear. The germline gives CDR1 SEHNR, CDR2 FQNEAQ (reference sequence). V gave up 5 bases and J gave up 6 bases, with 17 bases separating them. This CDR3 comprises 15 residues. The CDR3 loop is CASSPLLTDRNEQFF. In DNA, the CDR3 is TGTGCCAGCAGCCCTCTCCTAACAGATCGCAATGAGCAGTTCTTC.

The V gene is TRBV5-1, the J gene TRBJ2-7; possibly TRBD1 for D (5 bases). Germline V CDR1 and CDR2: SGHRS, YFSETQ. The ends were cut back, 0 bases at V and 0 bases at J, with 10 bases in the middle. CDR3 length equals 15 residues. CDR3 coding DNA: TGCGCCAGCAGCTTGGAAGGGGTCTCCTCCTACGAGCAGTACTTC. This translates into CASSLEGVSSYEQYF.

The genes are TRBV6-1 and TRBJ2-1, with 7 bases aligning to TRBD1. V lost 2 bases to trimming and J lost 4 bases; unmatched junction nucleotides: 8. The CDR3 length is 16 residues. CDR1 MNHNS and CDR2 SASEGT come from the germline V gene. Here the CDR3 reads CASSEHKVTGYNEQFF. CDR3 in DNA: TGTGCCAGCAGTGAACACAAAGTGACAGGGTACAATGAGCAGTTCTTC.

J is TRBJ2-1 and V is TRBV28; the match to TRBD1 covers 9 bases. Per the germline V gene, CDR1 is MDHEN and CDR2 is SYDVKM. Trimming removed 7 bases from V and 7 bases from J; junction bases left unmatched: 11. CDR3 size: 15 residues. The chain's CDR3 is CASNALGQGINEQFF. The CDR3 DNA reads TGTGCCAGCAACGCCCTGGGACAGGGTATTAATGAGCAGTTCTTC.

The chain has TRBV2 and TRBJ2-1; the D gene is possibly TRBD1 (5 bases). Germline V gene data show CDR1 as SNHLY and CDR2 as FYNNEI. V lost 1 base and J lost 0, with 7 bases in between. The CDR3 has 15 amino acids. The CDR3 DNA reads TGTGCCAGCAGTGAAGGGACAATCTCCTACAATGAGCAGTTCTTC. Translated, it gives CASSEGTISYNEQFF. The variable domain in full, completed from reference TRBV2 and TRBJ2-1, reads EPEVTQTPSHQVTQMGQEVILRCVPISNHLYFYWYRQILGQKVEFLVSFYNNEISEKSEIFDDQFSVERPDGSNFTLKIRSTKLEDSAMYFCASSEGTISYNEQFFGPGTRLTVL.

This sequence joins TRBV6-4 and TRBJ2-5; tentative D call: TRBD2 (5 bases). The CDR3 has 13 amino acids. Between the trimmed V and J ends, which lost 5 bases and 4 bases, there was a span of 11 bases. Germline CDR1 is MRHNA and CDR2 is SNTAGT. CDR3 sequence: CASSYEEGETQYF. CDR3 coding DNA: TGTGCCAGCAGTTATGAAGAGGGAGAGACCCAGTACTTC.

This sequence joins TRBV5-4 and TRBJ2-5, with TRBD1 matching 8 bases. The better agreement between TRBJ2-7 and the DNA end casts doubt on the J call. CDR3 length equals 15 residues. Germline V gives CDR1 SGHNT, CDR2 YYREEE (reference sequence). The CDR3, as DNA: TGTGCCAGCAGCCCCCCGGGACAGGATGACTACGAGCAGTACTTC. This translates into CASSPPGQDDYEQYF.

The chain uses TRBV9 and TRBJ2-7, with TRBD1 as a possible D gene (5 bases). Germline CDR1 is SGDLS and CDR2 is YYNGEE. The length of the CDR3 is 15 residues. The V end lost 0 bases, the J end lost 3 bases, and 13 bases lay between the germline ends. As DNA, the CDR3 is TGTGCCAGCAGCGTAGAGGAGACAGCCTACTACGAGCAGTACTTC. Translated, it gives CASSVEETAYYEQYF.

The chain couples TRBV18 to TRBJ1-6; D is undetermined. The CDR3 runs to 15 residues. The V end was cut by 3 bases, the J end by 7 bases, with 13 bases between. Per the germline V gene, CDR1 is KGHSH and CDR2 is LQKENI. The CDR3 here is CASSPQPGENSPLHF. The CDR3 DNA follows: TGTGCCAGCTCACCGCAGCCGGGAGAGAATTCACCCCTCCACTTT.

The chain recombines TRBV7-3 with TRBJ2-3; no clear D gene. Germline CDR1 reads SGHTA; CDR2 reads FQGTGA. CDR3 size: 16 residues. Trimming removed 5 bases at V and 4 bases at J, with 19 bases between. In DNA form, the CDR3 reads TGTGCCAGCAGCCCCACGGGTAGCACGGATGCAGATACGCAGTATTTT. As protein: CASSPTGSTDADTQYF.